The rows below give T cell receptor beta chains drawn from one sample of a study of shared clonotypes between healthy human individuals. Only in-frame clones appear in the TCRdb table, and some are missing; sequencing was by immunoSEQ multiplex PCR. The data show roughly 1 million clones, 70% to 80% seen once. The sequenced sample was memory CD4+ T cells from PBMCs. The source is a man in his late teens or twenties in good health. Some clones in this sample may be carry-over from other donors' samples. CDR3s include the opening cysteine and the closing phenylalanine or tryptophan. A D gene is named only where the DNA matches it firmly. Clone size is given for some rows only: seen once, a few or many times, or a class if the clone is expanded.

j_call: TRBJ1-4; clone_size: .; d_call: TRBD1; v_call: TRBV7-3; cdr3_nt: TGTGCCAGCAGCCCCCCGACAGGGCCAACTTCCCGCGCTAATGAAAAACTGTTTTTT; cdr3_aa: CASSPPTGPTSRANEKLFF
j_call: TRBJ1-1; clone_size: few; d_call: .; v_call: TRBV4-3; cdr3_nt: TGCGCCAGCAGCCGCACAGCGAACACTGAAGCTTTCTTT; cdr3_aa: CASSRTANTEAFF
j_call: TRBJ1-2; clone_size: .; d_call: .; v_call: TRBV6-1; cdr3_nt: TGTGCCAGCAGTGAACTGTCAGGCCGCGGCTACACCTTC; cdr3_aa: CASSELSGRGYTF
j_call: TRBJ1-4; clone_size: .; d_call: .; v_call: TRBV6-5; cdr3_nt: TGTGCCAGCAGCAGGCCGGGCTCTAATGAAAAACTGTTTTTT; cdr3_aa: CASSRPGSNEKLFF
j_call: TRBJ1-2; clone_size: .; d_call: .; v_call: TRBV28; cdr3_nt: TGTGCCAGCAGTTCCCCCGGGACGGGAATCTATGGCTACACCTTC; cdr3_aa: CASSSPGTGIYGYTF
j_call: TRBJ1-2; clone_size: once; d_call: .; v_call: TRBV14; cdr3_nt: TGTGCCAGCAGTCAAAACAGCTATGGCTACACCTTC; cdr3_aa: CASSQNSYGYTF
j_call: TRBJ2-7; clone_size: .; d_call: .; v_call: TRBV28; cdr3_nt: TGTGCCAGCAGTTTTGGCGGGGCTCTTTCCTACGAGCAGTACTTC; cdr3_aa: CASSFGGALSYEQYF
j_call: TRBJ1-4; clone_size: .; d_call: .; v_call: TRBV29-1; cdr3_nt: TGCAGCGTGGCCGAGGTCGGGCTGGGGGGGAAACTGTTTTTT; cdr3_aa: CSVAEVGLGGKLFF
j_call: TRBJ1-1; clone_size: once; d_call: TRBD1; v_call: TRBV6-6; cdr3_nt: TGTGCCAGCAGTTACCAGGGGGCGATGGATGAAGCTTTCTTT; cdr3_aa: CASSYQGAMDEAFF
j_call: TRBJ1-1; clone_size: few; d_call: .; v_call: TRBV20-1; cdr3_nt: TGCAGTGCGGAACGAGGCACTGAAGCTTTCTTT; cdr3_aa: CSAERGTEAFF
j_call: TRBJ2-3; clone_size: .; d_call: TRBD1; v_call: TRBV2; cdr3_nt: TGTGCCAGCAGTCGGGACAGACGCACAGATACGCAGTATTTT; cdr3_aa: CASSRDRRTDTQYF
j_call: TRBJ2-1; clone_size: .; d_call: .; v_call: TRBV2; cdr3_nt: TGTGCCAGCTCAATAAAGGAGCCCCGGGGCAATGAGCAGTTCTTC; cdr3_aa: CASSIKEPRGNEQFF
j_call: TRBJ2-4; clone_size: .; d_call: .; v_call: TRBV4-3; cdr3_nt: TGCGCCAGCAGCCTGGAGGGGCCAGGGACTGTGGATAGAGCCAAAAACATTCAGTACTTC; cdr3_aa: CASSLEGPGTVDRAKNIQYF
j_call: TRBJ1-2; clone_size: .; d_call: .; v_call: TRBV11-2; cdr3_nt: TGTGCCAGCAGCCCGACAGCGGGAGGCTACACCTTC; cdr3_aa: CASSPTAGGYTF
j_call: TRBJ1-1; clone_size: .; d_call: .; v_call: TRBV7-2; cdr3_nt: TGTGCCAGCAGCTTATACTTAGGGGCGGGTATGAACACTGAAGCTTTCTTT; cdr3_aa: CASSLYLGAGMNTEAFF
j_call: TRBJ2-2; clone_size: .; d_call: TRBD1; v_call: TRBV11-3; cdr3_nt: TGTGCCAGCAGCTCTGGACAGGGCAGTTCCGGGGAGCTGTTTTTT; cdr3_aa: CASSSGQGSSGELFF
j_call: TRBJ2-5; clone_size: .; d_call: TRBD2; v_call: TRBV28; cdr3_nt: TGTGCCAGCAGTTTCGCGGGAGGAGAGACCCAGTACTTC; cdr3_aa: CASSFAGGETQYF
j_call: TRBJ2-7; clone_size: .; d_call: TRBD1; v_call: TRBV18; cdr3_nt: TGTGCCAGCTCACCAATGAGACAGGGGCGAGAGCAGTACTTC; cdr3_aa: CASSPMRQGREQYF
j_call: TRBJ2-1; clone_size: .; d_call: .; v_call: TRBV2; cdr3_nt: TGTGCCAGCAGTGAAGGGTACGAGTCAAATGAGCAGTTCTTC; cdr3_aa: CASSEGYESNEQFF
j_call: TRBJ2-7; clone_size: .; d_call: .; v_call: TRBV5-5; cdr3_nt: TGTGCCAGCAGCTTGGGGGGTACCTACGAGCAGTACTTC; cdr3_aa: CASSLGGTYEQYF
j_call: TRBJ1-3; clone_size: .; d_call: .; v_call: TRBV2; cdr3_nt: TGTGCCAGCAGGATTCCAGGGCACTACTCTGGAAACACCATATATTTT; cdr3_aa: CASRIPGHYSGNTIYF
j_call: TRBJ2-3; clone_size: few; d_call: TRBD1; v_call: TRBV15; cdr3_nt: TGTGCCACCAGCCGAGGGGGCTCCACGAACACAGATACGCAGTATTTT; cdr3_aa: CATSRGGSTNTDTQYF
j_call: TRBJ1-5; clone_size: .; d_call: .; v_call: TRBV12-5; cdr3_nt: TGTGCTAGTGGTCAACCGGGACGGTTCAATCAGCCCCAGCATTTT; cdr3_aa: CASGQPGRFNQPQHF
j_call: TRBJ2-7; clone_size: .; d_call: TRBD2; v_call: TRBV6-5; cdr3_nt: TGTGCCAGCAGGGGACTAGCCCGCTACGAGCAGTACTTC; cdr3_aa: CASRGLARYEQYF